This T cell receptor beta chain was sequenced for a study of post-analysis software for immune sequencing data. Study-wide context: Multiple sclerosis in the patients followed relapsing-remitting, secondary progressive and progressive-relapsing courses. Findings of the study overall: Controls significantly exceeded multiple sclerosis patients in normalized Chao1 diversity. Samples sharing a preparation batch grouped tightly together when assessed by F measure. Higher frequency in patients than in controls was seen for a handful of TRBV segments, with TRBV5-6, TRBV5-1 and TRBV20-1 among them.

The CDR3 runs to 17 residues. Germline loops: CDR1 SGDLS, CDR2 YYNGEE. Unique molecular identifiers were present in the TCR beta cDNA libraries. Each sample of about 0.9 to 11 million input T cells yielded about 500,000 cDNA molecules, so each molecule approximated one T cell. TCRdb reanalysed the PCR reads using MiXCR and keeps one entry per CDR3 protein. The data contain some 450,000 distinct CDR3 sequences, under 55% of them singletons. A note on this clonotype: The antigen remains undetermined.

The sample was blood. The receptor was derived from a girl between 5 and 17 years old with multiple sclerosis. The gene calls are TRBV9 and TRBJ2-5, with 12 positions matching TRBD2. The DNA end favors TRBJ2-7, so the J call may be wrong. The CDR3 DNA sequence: TGTGCCAGCAGCGTAGGGGTGACTAGCGGGAGAACCTACGAGCAGTACTTC. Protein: CASSVGVTSGRTYEQYF.